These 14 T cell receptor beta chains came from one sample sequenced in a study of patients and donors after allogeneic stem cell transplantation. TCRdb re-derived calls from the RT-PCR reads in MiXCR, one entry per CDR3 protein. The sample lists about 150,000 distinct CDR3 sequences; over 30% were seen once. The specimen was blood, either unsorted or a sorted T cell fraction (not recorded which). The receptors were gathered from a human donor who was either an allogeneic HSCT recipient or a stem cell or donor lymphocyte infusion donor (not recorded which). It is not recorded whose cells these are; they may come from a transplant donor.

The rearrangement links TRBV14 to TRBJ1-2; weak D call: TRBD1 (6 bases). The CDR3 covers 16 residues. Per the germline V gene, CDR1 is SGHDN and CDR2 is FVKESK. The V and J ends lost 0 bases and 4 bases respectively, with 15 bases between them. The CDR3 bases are TGTGCCAGCAGCCAAGATGGGGGCGATCCTCTCTATGGCTACACCTTC. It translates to CASSQDGGDPLYGYTF.

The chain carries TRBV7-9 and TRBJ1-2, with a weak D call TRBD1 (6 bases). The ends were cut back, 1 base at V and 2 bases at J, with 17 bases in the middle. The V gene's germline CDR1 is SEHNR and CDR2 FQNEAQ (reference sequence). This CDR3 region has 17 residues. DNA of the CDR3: TGTGCCAGCAGCTTAGGGGCAGGGGAGGAGAAAAACTATGGCTACACCTTC. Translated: CASSLGAGEEKNYGYTF.

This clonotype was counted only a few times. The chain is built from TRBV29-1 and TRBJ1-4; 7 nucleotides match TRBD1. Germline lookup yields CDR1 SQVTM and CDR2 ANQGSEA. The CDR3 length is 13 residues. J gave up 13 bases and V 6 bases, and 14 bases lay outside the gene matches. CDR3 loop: CSVREASGGTLFF. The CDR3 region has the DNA TGCAGCGTCCGAGAAGCTTCAGGGGGGACACTGTTTTTT.

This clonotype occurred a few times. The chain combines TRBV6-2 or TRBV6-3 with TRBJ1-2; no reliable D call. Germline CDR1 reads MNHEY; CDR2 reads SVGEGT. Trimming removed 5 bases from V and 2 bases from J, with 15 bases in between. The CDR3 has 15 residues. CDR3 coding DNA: TGTGCCAGCAGTCGTCCTGGCCAGACCAACTATGGCTACACCTTC. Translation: CASSRPGQTNYGYTF.

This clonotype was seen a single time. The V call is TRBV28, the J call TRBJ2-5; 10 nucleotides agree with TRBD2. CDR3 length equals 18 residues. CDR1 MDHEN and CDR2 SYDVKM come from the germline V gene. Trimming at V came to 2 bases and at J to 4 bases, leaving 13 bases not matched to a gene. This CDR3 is CASSLVLGLAASGETQYF. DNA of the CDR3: TGTGCCAGCAGTTTAGTCTTAGGACTAGCGGCCTCCGGAGAGACCCAGTACTTC.

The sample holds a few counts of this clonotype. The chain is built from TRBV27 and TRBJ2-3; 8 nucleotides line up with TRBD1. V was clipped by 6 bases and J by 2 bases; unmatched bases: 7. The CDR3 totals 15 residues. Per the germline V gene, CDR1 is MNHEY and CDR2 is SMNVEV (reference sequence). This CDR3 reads CASSLDRGYTDTQYF. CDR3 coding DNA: TGTGCCAGCAGCCTTGACAGGGGCTACACAGATACGCAGTATTTT.

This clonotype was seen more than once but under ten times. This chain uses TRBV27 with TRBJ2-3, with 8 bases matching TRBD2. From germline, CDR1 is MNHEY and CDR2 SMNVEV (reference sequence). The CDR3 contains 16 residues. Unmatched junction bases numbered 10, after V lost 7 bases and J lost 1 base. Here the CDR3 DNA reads TGTGCCAGCACCCCATGGGCGGGGGGCCGCACAGATACGCAGTATTTT. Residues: CASTPWAGGRTDTQYF.

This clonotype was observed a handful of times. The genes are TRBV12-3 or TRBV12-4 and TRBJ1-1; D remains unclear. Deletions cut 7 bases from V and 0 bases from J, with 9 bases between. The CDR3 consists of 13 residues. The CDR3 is CASTTIMNTEAFF. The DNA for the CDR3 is TGTGCCAGCACGACAATCATGAACACTGAAGCTTTCTTT.

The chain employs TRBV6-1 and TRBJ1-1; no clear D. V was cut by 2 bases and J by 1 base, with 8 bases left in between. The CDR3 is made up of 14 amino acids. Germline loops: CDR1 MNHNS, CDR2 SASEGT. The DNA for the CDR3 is TGTGCCAGCAGTGAAACTGCCGGGAACACTGAAGCTTTCTTT. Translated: CASSETAGNTEAFF.

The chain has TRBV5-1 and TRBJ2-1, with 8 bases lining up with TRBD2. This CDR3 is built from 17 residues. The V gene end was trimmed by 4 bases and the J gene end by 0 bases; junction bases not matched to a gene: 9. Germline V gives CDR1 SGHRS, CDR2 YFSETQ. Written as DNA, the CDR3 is TGCGCCAGCAGCATAGGACTAGCCGACACCTCCTACAATGAGCAGTTCTTC. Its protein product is CASSIGLADTSYNEQFF.

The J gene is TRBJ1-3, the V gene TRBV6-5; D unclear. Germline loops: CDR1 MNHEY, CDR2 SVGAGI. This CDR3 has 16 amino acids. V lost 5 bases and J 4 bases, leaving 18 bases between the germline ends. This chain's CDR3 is CASSLRRSVGGNTIYF. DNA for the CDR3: TGTGCCAGCAGTCTGCGACGCAGTGTAGGGGGAAACACCATATATTTT.

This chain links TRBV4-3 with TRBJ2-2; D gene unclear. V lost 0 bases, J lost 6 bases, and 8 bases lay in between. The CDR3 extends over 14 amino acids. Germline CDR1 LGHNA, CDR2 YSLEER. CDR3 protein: CASSQEVGAGELFF. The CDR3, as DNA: TGCGCCAGCAGCCAAGAAGTAGGCGCCGGGGAGCTGTTTTTT.

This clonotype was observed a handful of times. CDR3 sequence: CASSRGTGVSNQPQHF. CDR3 DNA sequence: TGCGCCAGCAGCCGGGGTACAGGAGTAAGCAATCAGCCCCAGCATTTT. The chain has TRBV4-3 and TRBJ1-5; a weak D match, TRBD1 (5 bases). This CDR3 is built from 16 residues. Germline V CDR1 and CDR2: LGHNA, YSLEER. Trimming took 4 bases from V and 1 from J, leaving 14 bases between them.

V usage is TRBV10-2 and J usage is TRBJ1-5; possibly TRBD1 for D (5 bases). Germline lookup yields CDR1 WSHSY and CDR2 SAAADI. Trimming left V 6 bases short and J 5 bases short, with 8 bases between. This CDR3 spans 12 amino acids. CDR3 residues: CASSDSDQPQHF. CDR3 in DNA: TGCGCCAGCAGCGACAGCGATCAGCCCCAGCATTTT.